This T cell receptor beta chain comes out of a study of blood T cell repertoires in COVID-19. CDR3 length equals 13 residues. V lost 4 bases and J lost 4; bases outside the gene matches: 3. CDR1 SQVTM and CDR2 ANQGSEA come from the germline V gene. In the original workflow: Reference gene primers were amplified, and this amplification served to estimate nucleated cell counts. The method was immunoSEQ multiplex PCR; TCRdb's version includes in-frame clones alone and lacks a portion of them. V and J calls and clone size are those listed in that table; D and trimming were worked out from the DNA. The sample includes 150,000 or so clones, 80% to 90% of them seen just once.

The source of this sequence is a woman aged 80 or over with acute or convalescent COVID-19. Input material: peripheral blood. This chain uses TRBV29-1 with TRBJ2-7; 11 bases align to TRBD2. The CDR3 sequence: CSVVTSGSYEQYF. In DNA, the CDR3 is TGCAGCGTTGTCACTAGCGGGAGTTACGAGCAGTACTTC.